The 32 T cell receptor beta chains below were found in one sample sequenced in a study of cytomegalovirus exposure and HLA in healthy donors. Vbeta (60) and Jbeta (13) primers were used in the PCR. Here immunoSEQ multiplex PCR was the method, and the copy in TCRdb shows in-frame clones only, minus some. The sample records some 85,000 clones, about 81% being singletons. The sample taken for sequencing was PBMCs. The receptor set was obtained from a man between 18 and 35 years old in good health and CMV-seronegative.

The J gene is TRBJ1-2, the V gene TRBV27; D perhaps matches TRBD1 (5 bases). CDR1 is MNHEY and CDR2 is SMNVEV in the germline V gene (reference sequence). V was cut by 5 bases and J by 0 bases, with 10 bases left in between. The CDR3 has 14 amino acids. CDR3 DNA sequence: TGTGCCAGCAGTCCGGGGGGAGCTAACTATGGCTACACCTTC. It codes for CASSPGGANYGYTF.

The chain employs TRBV9 and TRBJ2-4; TRBD2 is a possible D gene (7 bases). Germline V gives CDR1 SGDLS, CDR2 YYNGEE. The CDR3 sequence is 16 residues long. Trimming shortened V by 0 bases and J by 6 bases, and 16 bases separated the two germline ends. Written as DNA, the CDR3 is TGTGCCAGCAGCGTAGAGGCTAGCGGAGGGGGAAACATTCAGTACTTC. It codes for CASSVEASGGGNIQYF.

This chain uses TRBV5-1 with TRBJ1-2; a possible D gene is TRBD1 (6 bases). CDR3 size: 13 residues. V was clipped by 8 bases and J by 0 bases, with 11 bases between them. Germline V CDR1 and CDR2: SGHRS, YFSETQ. The CDR3 sequence is CASSTGTNYGYTF. DNA for the CDR3: TGCGCCAGTTCGACAGGAACTAACTATGGCTACACCTTC.

The chain couples TRBV30 to TRBJ1-2; no firm D call. CDR1 is GTSNPN and CDR2 is SVGIG in the germline V gene (reference sequence). CDR3 length equals 12 residues. V gave up 1 base and J gave up 5 bases, with 8 bases separating them. The CDR3 DNA reads TGTGCCTGGAGTGGTACGGGGTATGGCTACACCTTC. This translates into CAWSGTGYGYTF.

This clone appeared a single time. The chain couples TRBV28 to TRBJ1-1, with D possibly matching TRBD1 (6 bases). The V gene's germline CDR1 is MDHEN and CDR2 SYDVKM. The V end was cut by 6 bases, the J end by 6 bases, with 17 bases between. CDR3 size: 14 residues. The CDR3 DNA reads TGTGCCAGCAGGGCAAGGGGGGGCCGGGCTGAAGCTTTCTTT. Translation gives CASRARGGRAEAFF.

The chain couples TRBV5-1 to TRBJ1-4; D remains unclear. The ends were cut back, 3 bases at V and 3 bases at J, with 15 bases in the middle. The CDR3 totals 16 residues. CDR1 SGHRS and CDR2 YFSETQ come from the germline V gene. CDR3: CASSWAPPDANEKLFF. The CDR3 DNA is TGCGCCAGCAGCTGGGCACCTCCCGATGCTAATGAAAAACTGTTTTTT.

This chain joins TRBV28 and TRBJ1-6; D may be TRBD1 (5 bases). Trimming took off 8 bases at V and 7 bases at J, with 12 bases between the two ends. Germline V gives CDR1 MDHEN, CDR2 SYDVKM. This CDR3 has 13 amino acids. CDR3 amino acids: CASRGGSNSPLHF. CDR3 in DNA: TGTGCCAGCCGCGGGGGTAGCAATTCACCCCTCCACTTT.

The chain combines TRBV7-8 with TRBJ1-2, with D possibly being TRBD1 (5 bases). The germline CDR1 and CDR2 sequences are SGHVS and FQNEAQ. CDR3 length: 13 amino acids. Trimming took 5 bases from V and 2 from J, leaving 9 bases between them. CDR3 bases: TGTGCCAGCAGCCCCGACAGAAACTATGGCTACACCTTC. Residues: CASSPDRNYGYTF.

The J gene is TRBJ1-1, the V gene TRBV19; D unresolved. V shed 6 bases and J shed 10 bases, with 18 bases lying between them. Germline CDR1 is LNHDA and CDR2 is SQIVND (reference sequence). The CDR3 is 13 residues long. CDR3 region: CASSLTLGVPAFF. The CDR3 nucleotides read TGTGCCAGTAGCCTGACCCTAGGAGTGCCAGCTTTCTTT.

The rearrangement links TRBV5-1 to TRBJ1-6; TRBD1 matches at 9 bases. V was clipped by 8 bases and J by 7 bases; unmatched bases: 7. CDR3 length: 14 residues. The V gene's germline CDR1 is SGHRS and CDR2 YFSETQ. The CDR3 sequence: CASRQGGDNSPLHF. The CDR3 nucleotides are TGCGCCAGTAGACAGGGGGGTGACAATTCACCCCTCCACTTT.

CDR3 protein: CASGPGTSGSRRTYEQYF. The CDR3 coding sequence is TGTGCCAGCGGGCCCGGGACTAGCGGGAGTAGGAGGACCTACGAGCAGTACTTC. V gene TRBV7-9 combines with J gene TRBJ2-7, with 14 bases matching TRBD2. V was clipped by 8 bases and J by 2 bases; unmatched bases: 14. The CDR3 runs 18 residues. Germline assignment: CDR1 SEHNR and CDR2 FQNEAQ (reference sequence).

The chain uses TRBV29-1 and TRBJ2-3, with D unresolved. V lost 4 bases, J lost 5 bases, and 10 bases lay in between. This CDR3 comprises 12 residues. CDR1 and CDR2 from the germline V gene are SQVTM and ANQGSEA. The CDR3 DNA sequence: TGCAGCGTTGCGAGGTTAGGAGATACGCAGTATTTT. It yields the protein CSVARLGDTQYF.

The CDR3 DNA reads TGTGCCAGCAGTTTAACTGGGAGAGGGCAGTTCTTC. It is translated as CASSLTGRGQFF. The rearrangement links TRBV27 to TRBJ2-1, with a weak D call TRBD2 (5 bases). Germline CDR1 reads MNHEY; CDR2 reads SMNVEV (reference sequence). The CDR3 consists of 12 residues. Trimming shortened V by 2 bases and J by 12 bases, and 11 bases separated the two germline ends.

The V gene is TRBV10-3, the J gene TRBJ2-5, with 7 positions matching TRBD2. The CDR3 runs 14 residues. Germline V lookup: CDR1 ENHRY, CDR2 SYGVKD. With V trimmed by 2 bases and J by 1 base, 1 base remained unmatched. DNA for the CDR3: TGTGCCATCAGTGAGCTAGCGGCCCAAGAGACCCAGTACTTC. Protein: CAISELAAQETQYF.

The V and J genes are TRBV7-9 and TRBJ1-2; 7 bases map to TRBD1. The CDR3 contains 13 residues. Germline V gene data show CDR1 as SEHNR and CDR2 as FQNEAQ (reference sequence). V lost 5 bases and J lost 6; bases outside the gene matches: 6. CDR3 nucleotides: TGTGCCAGCAGCCCGACAGGGACCCATGGCTACACCTTC. Translation gives CASSPTGTHGYTF. The variable domain in full, with the rest retrieved from reference TRBV7-9 and TRBJ1-2, is DTGVSQNPRHKITKRGQNVTFRCDPISEHNRLYWYRQTLGQGPEFLTYFQNEAQLEKSRLLSDRFSAERPKGSFSTLEIQRTEQGDSAMYLCASSPTGTHGYTFGSGTRLTVV.

V is TRBV29-1 and J is TRBJ2-7; 9 bases match TRBD2. The CDR3 consists of 14 residues. Germline-derived CDR1 and CDR2 are SQVTM and ANQGSEA. J lost 2 bases, V lost 4 bases, and 6 bases had no gene match. DNA for the CDR3: TGCAGCGTTGCTGCGGGAGGGCTGGCCTACGAGCAGTACTTC. Translation: CSVAAGGLAYEQYF.

The sample holds one count of this clone. This chain connects TRBV5-1 to TRBJ2-1; 7 positions match TRBD2. The CDR3 covers 15 residues. With V trimmed by 4 bases and J by 0 bases, 4 bases remained unmatched. Germline V gives CDR1 SGHRS, CDR2 YFSETQ. CDR3 region: CASSRSGNSYNEQFF. CDR3 sequence (DNA): TGCGCCAGCAGCAGAAGCGGGAACTCCTACAATGAGCAGTTCTTC.

The rearrangement links TRBV2 to TRBJ2-7; no clear D gene. CDR1 and CDR2 (germline): SNHLY, FYNNEI. Trimming removed 8 bases at V and 2 bases at J, with 16 bases between. The CDR3 covers 14 residues. The CDR3 DNA is TGTGCCAGCTCTTCCGAGCCCTACGCCTACGAGCAGTACTTC. It codes for CASSSEPYAYEQYF.

The rearrangement links TRBV11-1 to TRBJ2-7; 7 bases line up with TRBD1. The CDR3 extends over 15 amino acids. The V segment lost 2 bases and the J segment 2 bases; nucleotides outside the gene matches: 6. Germline CDR1 SGHAT, CDR2 FQDESV (reference sequence). The CDR3 region is CASSLLGGRTYEQYF. DNA for the CDR3: TGTGCCAGCAGCTTATTAGGGGGCAGAACCTACGAGCAGTACTTC. The full variable domain, with the rest looked up from reference TRBV11-1 and TRBJ2-7, is EAEVAQSPRYKITEKSQAVAFWCDPISGHATLYWYRQILGQGPELLVQFQDESVVDDSQLPKDRFSAERLKGVDSTLKIQPAELGDSAMYLCASSLLGGRTYEQYFGPGTRLTVT.

The V call is TRBV6-5, the J call TRBJ2-7; 7 nucleotides align to TRBD1. Germline V gene data show CDR1 as MNHEY and CDR2 as SVGAGI. The CDR3 length is 14 residues. Trimming took 5 bases from V and 2 from J; bases not matched to a gene: 6. The CDR3 spells CASSATGSTYEQYF. In DNA form, the CDR3 reads TGTGCCAGCAGTGCGACAGGGAGTACCTACGAGCAGTACTTC.

V gene TRBV28 combines with J gene TRBJ2-7; 7 bases are a match to TRBD1. Germline CDR1 is MDHEN and CDR2 is SYDVKM. The CDR3 sequence is 15 residues long. Trimming at V came to 4 bases and at J to 0 bases, leaving 6 bases not matched to a gene. CDR3 region: CASSSPGTASYEQYF. CDR3 DNA: TGTGCCAGCAGTTCGCCCGGGACAGCCTCCTACGAGCAGTACTTC.

The chain carries TRBV10-3 and TRBJ2-1, with 10 bases that match TRBD2. Per the germline V gene, CDR1 is ENHRY and CDR2 is SYGVKD. The V gene end was trimmed by 0 bases and the J gene end by 13 bases; junction bases not matched to a gene: 6. This CDR3 spans 14 amino acids. CDR3 in amino acids: CAISESGTSGNQFF. DNA for the CDR3: TGTGCCATCAGTGAGTCGGGAACTAGCGGGAATCAGTTCTTC.

V and J are TRBV29-1 and TRBJ2-2; possibly TRBD1 for D (6 bases). Looked up from germline, CDR1 is SQVTM and CDR2 is ANQGSEA. The CDR3 is made up of 14 amino acids. Trimming removed 0 bases from V and 5 bases from J, with 10 bases in between. The DNA for the CDR3 is TGCAGCGTTGAAGATGGGGGCGCAACCGGGGAGCTGTTTTTT. This sequence encodes CSVEDGGATGELFF.

The chain employs TRBV25-1 and TRBJ1-2; D uncertain. The germline gives CDR1 MGHDK, CDR2 SYGVNS. Between the trimmed V and J ends, which lost 2 bases and 6 bases, there was a span of 10 bases. The CDR3 has 13 residues. CDR3 sequence (DNA): TGTGCCAGCAGTGAACCCCGGAGGAATGGCTACACCTTC. This encodes CASSEPRRNGYTF.

In DNA, the CDR3 is TGTGCCACCGCCCAGGACAGCCTGTACGAGCAGTACTTC. Protein: CATAQDSLYEQYF. The chain carries TRBV2 and TRBJ2-7; TRBD1 might be the D (6 bases). In germline, CDR1 is SNHLY, CDR2 FYNNEI. Trimming cost V 10 bases and J 4 bases, with 17 bases left between them. The CDR3 totals 13 residues.

V is TRBV6-5 and J is TRBJ1-1; D remains ambiguous. The length of the CDR3 is 14 residues. Trimming pared 4 bases from V and 1 base from J, leaving 10 bases between. In germline, CDR1 is MNHEY, CDR2 SVGAGI. The CDR3 nucleotides read TGTGCCAGCAGTTGGGGAGCCCGGAACACTGAAGCTTTCTTT. Amino acid sequence: CASSWGARNTEAFF.

V is TRBV5-4 and J is TRBJ1-1; unclear D gene. The CDR3 sequence is 14 residues long. Trimming removed 1 base at V and 1 base at J, with 8 bases between. CDR1 is SGHNT, CDR2 YYREEE, per germline (reference sequence). The DNA for the CDR3 is TGTGCCAGCAGCTTGAGGAGGGCGAACACTGAAGCTTTCTTT. Its protein is CASSLRRANTEAFF. The full variable domain, completed using reference TRBV5-4 and TRBJ1-1, is ETGVTQSPTHLIKTRGQQVTLRCSSQSGHNTVSWYQQALGQGPQFIFQYYREEENGRGNFPPRFSGLQFPNYSSELNVNALELDDSALYLCASSLRRANTEAFFGQGTRLTVV.

V gene TRBV10-3 combines with J gene TRBJ2-3; D is possibly TRBD1 (6 bases). Germline V gives CDR1 ENHRY, CDR2 SYGVKD. The CDR3 length is 14 residues. V was trimmed by 9 bases and J by 0 bases, leaving 13 bases between them. The CDR3 reads CAIGMRGSTDTQYF. CDR3 nucleotide sequence: TGTGCCATAGGAATGAGGGGGAGCACAGATACGCAGTATTTT.

The J gene is TRBJ2-7, the V gene TRBV6-6; D perhaps matches TRBD2 (6 bases). Looked up from germline, CDR1 is MNHNY and CDR2 is SVGAGI (reference sequence). The CDR3 totals 15 residues. The ends were cut back, 6 bases at V and 3 bases at J, with 18 bases in the middle. CDR3 sequence reads: CASSFGGTSDYEQYF. The CDR3 bases are TGTGCCAGCAGCTTCGGGGGTACAAGCGACTACGAGCAGTACTTC.

This clone was counted only a few times. V gene TRBV28 combines with J gene TRBJ2-7; perhaps TRBD1 as D (5 bases). CDR1 is MDHEN, CDR2 SYDVKM, per germline. The CDR3 extends over 14 amino acids. V was trimmed by 2 bases and J by 11 bases, leaving 19 bases between them. CDR3 amino acids: CASSLSWLGQGEYF. CDR3 bases: TGTGCCAGCAGTTTAAGTTGGTTAGGACAAGGGGAGTACTTC.

The chain carries TRBV18 and TRBJ2-1; 9 nucleotides line up with TRBD1. V was pared by 6 bases and J by 8 bases, with 5 bases of the junction left unmatched. This CDR3 spans 13 amino acids. The germline CDR1 and CDR2 sequences are KGHSH and LQKENI. CDR3 amino acids: CASSTYRGHEQFF. CDR3 DNA sequence: TGTGCCAGCTCCACTTACAGGGGGCATGAGCAGTTCTTC.

The chain joins TRBV7-8 to TRBJ2-7; 11 bases are a match to TRBD2. Losses at the gene ends were 5 bases for V and 2 bases for J; bases not matched to a gene: 5. The CDR3 is 15 residues long. Germline CDR1 and CDR2: SGHVS and FQNEAQ. The CDR3: CASSLLAGETYEQYF. The DNA of the CDR3 is TGTGCCAGCAGCCTACTAGCGGGAGAGACCTACGAGCAGTACTTC.